The present T cell receptor beta chain was sequenced within a study of blood T cell repertoires in COVID-19. Study information: T cells, B-cell-depleted T cells, or PBMCs provided the cDNA or gDNA that served as material.

CDR3 length: 15 amino acids. Germline loops: CDR1 PRHDT, CDR2 FYEKMQ (reference sequence). Unmatched junction bases numbered 2, after V lost 1 base and J lost 1 base. Data came from immunoSEQ multiplex PCR; TCRdb stores just in-frame clones and leaves some out. The sample lists approximately 220,000 clones, roughly 91% occurring once. The study drew participants aged about 18 to 95 years from some 24 US areas. The receptor comes from a woman between 25 and 40 years old with acute COVID-19. The V gene is TRBV13, the J gene TRBJ1-1; TRBD1 matches 8 bases. The specimen was PBMCs or T cells enriched from blood (not recorded which). The DNA for the CDR3 is TGTGCCAGCAGCTTAGAACAGGGGGGGAACACTGAAGCTTTCTTT. Translation gives CASSLEQGGNTEAFF.